The clone carrying this TCR beta chain showed up just once. Its antigen is undetermined. The V and J ends lost 0 bases and 1 base respectively, with 12 bases between them. Germline V CDR1 and CDR2: SGDLS, YYNGEE. This CDR3 contains 16 residues. Produced via immunoSEQ multiplex PCR; TCRdb's table is partial and in-frame only. The data hold about 150,000 clones, with 90% observed a single time. This record comes from a study of OX40 agonist ivuxolimab in advanced cancers. Study observations and caveats: CD8+ T cells showed, on average, more clonal expansion than CD4+ cells. Within 6 weeks, CD4+ and CD8+ blood T cells expanded clonally at 0.1 to 3.0 mg/kg.

Sequencing was performed on CD4+ or CD8+ T cells sorted from blood, taken in a trial of the OX40 agonist ivuxolimab. This chain uses TRBV9 with TRBJ2-3; tentative D call: TRBD2 (6 bases). This clonotype was sampled from an adult with an advanced solid tumor such as melanoma, head and neck, liver or kidney cancer. The CDR3 loop is CASSVVGGGRTDTQYF. CDR3 coding DNA: TGTGCCAGCAGCGTAGTTGGGGGAGGACGCACAGATACGCAGTATTTT. Using reference TRBV9 and TRBJ2-3 for the parts outside the CDR3, the full variable domain is DSGVTQTPKHLITATGQRVTLRCSPRSGDLSVYWYQQSLDQGLQFLIQYYNGEERAKGNILERFSAQQFPDLHSELNLSSLELGDSALYFCASSVVGGGRTDTQYFGPGTRLTVL.